Listed here is a single T cell receptor (beta chain). Use of 60 Vbeta and 13 Jbeta primers characterized the PCR. This table comes from immunoSEQ multiplex PCR, and its TCRdb copy is limited to in-frame clones, with some not included. The table includes 100,000 to 150,000 clones, roughly four fifths detected once. The germline CDR1 and CDR2 sequences are SGHRS and YFSETQ. Unmatched junction bases numbered 4, after V lost 0 bases and J lost 1 base. This CDR3 is 18 amino acids long. The data originate from a study of cytomegalovirus exposure and HLA in healthy donors. This clonotype was sampled from a woman aged 60 to 75 in good health and CMV-seropositive. The material sequenced was PBMCs. The V gene is TRBV5-1, the J gene TRBJ2-2, with 12 positions matching TRBD2. The CDR3 bases are TGCGCCAGCAGCTTGGGATGGACTAGCGGGGAGAACACCGGGGAGCTGTTTTTT. Its protein is CASSLGWTSGENTGELFF.